These T cell receptor beta chains were read from a single sample in a study of blood T cell repertoires in COVID-19. Here immunoSEQ multiplex PCR was the method, and the copy in TCRdb shows in-frame clones only, minus some. The sample has some 250,000 clones, around nine tenths seen once. The sample taken for sequencing was peripheral blood. The origin of the receptors is a woman in her sixties or seventies with COVID-19, enrolled during active disease. Both conserved end residues are part of each CDR3. A D gene is named only where the DNA matches it firmly. Clone sizes are given selectively: once, few, many, or a class where the clone is expanded.

j_gene,d_gene,v_gene,abundance,CDR3nt,CDR3aa
TRBJ2-2,TRBD2,TRBV7-7,-,TGTGCCAGCAGCTCACGAACCGGGACTAGGAACACCGGGGAGCTGTTTTTT,CASSSRTGTRNTGELFF
TRBJ1-3,-,TRBV5-1,-,TGCGCCAGCAGCTTCCCGGGTGGAAACACCATATATTTT,CASSFPGGNTIYF
TRBJ1-5,TRBD1,TRBV19,-,TGTGCCACCCGCCAGGGGGTGACCAATCAGCCCCAGCATTTT,CATRQGVTNQPQHF
TRBJ2-7,-,TRBV5-6,-,TGTGCCAGCAGCTTGGTTCAGGGGCACTTCTACGAGCAGTACTTC,CASSLVQGHFYEQYF
TRBJ2-3,-,TRBV28,-,TGTGCCAGCAGCCGATCACGCGCGTCGAGAGGGAGCACAGATACGCAGTATTTT,CASSRSRASRGSTDTQYF
TRBJ2-5,-,TRBV21-1,-,TGTGCCAGCGGGGGGTGCCAGGGCCAAGAGACCCAGTACTTC,CASGGCQGQETQYF
TRBJ2-3,-,TRBV29-1,-,TGCAGCGTTCGGCCGGGGGCAGATACGCAGTATTTT,CSVRPGADTQYF
TRBJ1-1,TRBD1,TRBV5-6,-,TGTGCCAGCAGGCAGGGGGGCGCGACTGAAGCTTTCTTT,CASRQGGATEAFF
TRBJ2-7,TRBD1,TRBV5-1,-,TGCGCCAGCAGCTTGGCCCCAGGGGGCTACGAGCAGTACTTC,CASSLAPGGYEQYF
TRBJ2-7,-,TRBV6-5,-,TGTGCCAGCAGTTACGGGCAGGGGTCCACCTACGAGCAGTACTTC,CASSYGQGSTYEQYF
TRBJ1-3,-,TRBV18,-,TGTGCCACCCAAGCGGGGATCTCTGGAAACACCATATATTTT,CATQAGISGNTIYF
TRBJ1-3,-,TRBV28,-,TGTGCCAGCAGTTCCCCCCGGCGGACAGGAAACACCATATATTTT,CASSSPRRTGNTIYF
TRBJ1-1,TRBD1,TRBV4-2,-,TGTGCCAGCACCCCAGACAGGGTAAACACTGAAGCTTTCTTT,CASTPDRVNTEAFF
TRBJ2-3,TRBD2,TRBV7-9,-,TGTGCCAGCAGCTTAGGGGAAAGCGGGAGGAGCGGTACGCAGTATTTT,CASSLGESGRSGTQYF
TRBJ1-1,-,TRBV30,-,TGTGCCTGGAGTCCCCGGGGAGGGGTAGGGAACACTGAAGCTTTCTTT,CAWSPRGGVGNTEAFF
TRBJ1-4,TRBD1,TRBV6-5,-,TGTGCCAGCAGTTGGGGACAGTCCGAAATGAGGGAAAAACTGTTTTTT,CASSWGQSEMREKLFF
TRBJ1-1,-,TRBV3-1/TRBV3-2,-,TGTGCCAGCAGCCAAGATATCGGTGGTAGCACTGAAGCTTTCTTT,CASSQDIGGSTEAFF
TRBJ1-2,-,TRBV7-6,-,TGTGCCAGCAGCCCCTCAATTGCAGGGTTTTATGGCTACACCTTC,CASSPSIAGFYGYTF
TRBJ2-2,-,TRBV9,-,TGTGCCAGCAGCGATGCGGGGGAGCTGTTTTTT,CASSDAGELFF
TRBJ2-3,-,TRBV11-2,-,TGTGCCAGCAGCTTAGGAGGGTCCTTGGATACGCAGTATTTT,CASSLGGSLDTQYF
TRBJ1-2,TRBD1,TRBV9,few,TGTGCCAGCAGCGTAGTGTCTACAGGGGGCTATGGCTACACCTTC,CASSVVSTGGYGYTF
TRBJ2-2,-,TRBV10-3,-,TGTGCCATCAGTGATGACTGGACAGTTGCCGGGGAGCTGTTTTTT,CAISDDWTVAGELFF
TRBJ2-7,TRBD2,TRBV9,-,TGTGCCAGCAGCCTGGGACTAGCGGAGCCCTCCTACGAGCAGTACTTC,CASSLGLAEPSYEQYF
TRBJ1-2,TRBD1,TRBV27,-,TGTGCCAGCAGTTTTACAGGGGGGGACTATGGCTACACCTTC,CASSFTGGDYGYTF
TRBJ1-2,TRBD1,TRBV5-4,-,TGTGCCAGCAGGACAGGGACTGATAACTATGGCTACACCTTC,CASRTGTDNYGYTF
TRBJ2-7,-,TRBV19,-,TGTGCCAGTAGTACTCTCGGGGGACCCTACGAGCAGTACTTC,CASSTLGGPYEQYF
TRBJ2-1,-,TRBV6-5,-,TGTGCCAGCAGTAGAGCCGGGACCTACAATGAGCAGTTCTTC,CASSRAGTYNEQFF
TRBJ2-1,TRBD2,TRBV13,-,TGTGCCAGCAGACCGGGACTAGCGGGAGTGGGAGGCCCTAGCTCCTACAATGAGCAGTTCTTC,CASRPGLAGVGGPSSYNEQFF